This TCR beta chain was sequenced for a study of breast tumors, draining lymph nodes, adjacent tissues (dated by TCRdb to between 2015 and 2016). Background for the entire study: TCR beta repertoires were compared across tumor, adjacent nontumor tissue and axillary lymph nodes obtained from breast cancer patients. The study was designed to assess the relationships and possible T-cell exchange between tumor, surrounding tissue and draining lymph node repertoires in human breast cancer. Beyond this particular receptor, the publication reports: The conclusion that tumor T cells originate in lymph nodes was framed as consistent with a hypothesis rather than directly demonstrated. T-cell repertoire diversity in tumors was found to be lower than in lymph nodes but higher than in nontumor tissue, and preferential V and J gene usage was observed. The similarity between tumor and nontumor tissue repertoires was significantly greater in luminal-like breast cancer than in basal-like breast cancer. The data were considered consistent with the idea that most tumor T cells come from the lymph node and then expand in tumor tissue.

Based on the germline V gene (reference sequence), the CDR1 and CDR2 sequences are GTSNPN and SVGIG. The CDR3 has 13 amino acids, counting the end cysteine and phenylalanine. Solely the CDR3 DNA is kept, with 39 bases framed from the first base. The V end loses 2 bases and the J end loses 2 bases, and a stretch of 8 bases separates them. Lymph node samples came from the axillary draining lymph nodes of breast cancer patients. The sequencer listed for this sample is Illumina HiSeq 2000. Multiplex PCR amplification was used to build the TCR beta chain libraries. High-throughput sequencing was used to analyze the amplified TCR beta chain products. TCRdb passed the public sequencing reads through fastp at Q25 and MiXCR, retaining productive beta sequences. Merged by CDR3 protein, the rows form single entries marked with the most common genes and DNA. This sample has about 140,000 distinct CDR3 sequences in its table, and about 33% of those were observed once. The top ten constitute around 2.5% of the sample.

This clonotype was observed at least ten times. The antigen this receptor binds is unknown. No base quality information exists; no much larger clone differs at one position. This clonotype originated in a female donor with breast cancer. Some clones in this sample may be carry-over from other donors' samples. The rearranged chain carries TRBV30 and TRBJ2-3; TRBD2 is a possible D gene, resting on 6 matching bases. Sequencing input: axillary lymph node tissue. The sequenced DNA is TGTGCCTGGAGTCGGGGGAACACAGATACGCAGTATTTT. This translates into CAWSRGNTDTQYF.